This T cell receptor beta chain was observed in a study of blood T cell repertoires in COVID-19. Study background: T cells, B-cell-depleted T cells, or PBMCs provided the cDNA or gDNA that served as material.

CDR1 and CDR2 from the germline V gene are SNHLY and FYNNEI. V was clipped by 5 bases and J by 7 bases, with 18 bases between them. The CDR3 extends over 16 amino acids. Per the original methods: Reference gene primer amplification gave nucleated cell count estimates. Measured with immunoSEQ multiplex PCR; TCRdb has only the in-frame clones, and not every one. Clonal size and the V and J genes are those of that table, whereas D and trimming came from the DNA. The table has approximately 140,000 clones, roughly 82% seen once. The chain uses TRBV2 and TRBJ1-6; D is perhaps TRBD1 (6 bases). This TCR derives from a man between 65 and 85 years old with acute or convalescent COVID-19. Specimen: peripheral blood. The CDR3 protein is CASSPRPQGSNSPLHF. The CDR3 DNA reads as TGTGCCAGCAGTCCTCGTCCACAGGGAAGCAATTCACCCCTCCACTTT.